Following are 27 T cell receptor beta chains from one sample sequenced in a study of T cells in Graves' hyperthyroidism and ophthalmopathy (dated by TCRdb to the late 2010s). The receptor library was made with multiplex PCR. The reads were generated on an Illumina HiSeq 2000. TCR beta CDR3 regions were amplified from RNA transcripts. For the first round of RT-PCR on the TCR CDR3, the HTBI primer set was used together with the Qiagen OneStep RT-PCR kit. The raw public reads went through TCRdb reprocessing: fastp at Q25, MiXCR clone calling, in-frame beta chains kept. A single entry per CDR3 protein holds the most common genes and DNA from its merged rows. Here the sample has 490,000 or so distinct CDR3 sequences; over 35% occur a single time. The top ten clonotypes cover around two fifths of the sample. Sequences were obtained from peripheral blood or thyroid tissue (not recorded which). Receptors originate from an adult woman with Graves' disease, either hyperthyroidism or ophthalmopathy (not recorded which).

J is TRBJ1-1 and V is TRBV29-1; 8 bases fit TRBD1. Trimming cost V 4 bases and J 2 bases; bases outside gene matches: 3. CDR1 is SQVTM, CDR2 ANQGSEA, per germline. CDR3 size: 13 residues. CDR3 region: CSVGQGQNTEAFF. For the CDR3, the DNA is TGCAGCGTTGGACAGGGGCAAAACACTGAAGCTTTCTTT.

This chain joins TRBV5-5 and TRBJ1-3; TRBD1 is a possible D gene (5 bases). Germline V lookup: CDR1 SGHKS, CDR2 YYEKEE (reference sequence). The CDR3 has 14 residues. With 10 bases removed from V and 7 bases from J, the gap between germline ends came to 21 bases. The CDR3, as DNA: TGTGCCGGACCACGCAGGGACGACCGGAACACCATATATTTT. Translation: CAGPRRDDRNTIYF.

Ten or more counts support this clonotype. The V and J genes are TRBV10-3 and TRBJ1-2; possibly TRBD1 for D (6 bases). Germline assignment: CDR1 ENHRY and CDR2 SYGVKD. The CDR3 runs to 12 residues. The V gene lost 6 bases and the J gene lost 4 bases, with 9 bases spanning the gap. The CDR3 sequence is CAIRGAGYGYTF. In DNA form, the CDR3 reads TGTGCCATCAGGGGGGCTGGCTATGGCTACACCTTC.

V is TRBV7-9 and J is TRBJ2-7; D possibly matches TRBD1 or TRBD2 (5 bases each). Trimming stripped 6 bases from V and 5 bases from J, with 23 bases between. Germline-derived CDR1 and CDR2 are SEHNR and FQNEAQ (reference sequence). CDR3 length: 16 residues. The CDR3 sequence is CASSLATGPPEDEQYF. CDR3 sequence (DNA): TGTGCCAGCAGTTTGGCTACGGGGCCACCGGAGGACGAGCAGTACTTC.

Worth noting for this clonotype: No conserved phenylalanine or tryptophan ends this CDR3, so it is likely a read error. This rearrangement joins TRBV10-3 to TRBJ1-6; D remains unclear. With 6 bases removed from V and 5 bases from J, the gap between germline ends came to 8 bases. The CDR3 covers 13 residues. CDR1 and CDR2 (germline): ENHRY, SYGVKD. The DNA of the CDR3 is TGTGCCATCAGCGAGCTGGATAATTCACCCCTCCACCTT. Translating gives CAISELDNSPLHL.

This clonotype was found a few times. The rearrangement links TRBV28 to TRBJ1-5; D is undetermined. The CDR3 contains 13 residues. Trimming removed 5 bases at V and 5 bases at J, with 10 bases between. Germline lookup yields CDR1 MDHEN and CDR2 SYDVKM. In DNA form, the CDR3 reads TGTGCCAGCAGTGTACGGGTGCATCAGCCCCAGCATTTT. Residues: CASSVRVHQPQHF.

This clonotype was counted a few times. At one end, the junction sequence differs from germline, possibly due to a read error. The chain has TRBV3-1 and TRBJ1-1; 10 bases are a match to TRBD1. The CDR3 loop spans 12 amino acids. Germline assignment: CDR1 LGHDT and CDR2 YNNKEL (reference sequence). CDR3: CASSTAGTGAIF. For the CDR3, the DNA is TGTGCCAGCAGCACAGCCGGGACAGGGGCTATCTTT.

This clonotype was observed many times. The chain couples TRBV6-2 or TRBV6-3 to TRBJ1-5; tentative D call: TRBD1 (5 bases). The CDR3 runs to 16 residues. Germline CDR1 MNHEY, CDR2 SVGEGT. V gave up 4 bases and J gave up 11 bases, with 24 bases separating them. CDR3 loop: CASSSRGTTHLLTQHF. The DNA for the CDR3 is TGTGCCAGCAGTTCCCGCGGGACGACCCACCTGCTAACCCAGCATTTT.

In its sample, this clonotype was seen a few times. V gene TRBV7-3 combines with J gene TRBJ2-2, with no clear D. Germline CDR1 is SGHTA and CDR2 is FQGTGA. The CDR3 runs 14 residues. Between the trimmed V and J ends, which lost 5 bases and 2 bases, there was a span of 9 bases. The CDR3 coding sequence is TGTGCCAGCAGCACCGACGGAAACACCGGGGAGCTGTTTTTT. It encodes CASSTDGNTGELFF.

This clonotype was counted many times. This chain connects TRBV29-1 to TRBJ2-5; D is uncertain. From germline, CDR1 is SQVTM and CDR2 ANQGSEA. There are 12 residues in the CDR3. V was clipped by 6 bases and J by 5 bases, with 13 bases between them. The CDR3 DNA reads as TGCAGCGTCCCTGAGTCCACGGAGACCCAGTACTTC. Translated, it gives CSVPESTETQYF.

The chain employs TRBV7-2 and TRBJ2-3, with 9 bases aligning to TRBD2. The germline gives CDR1 SGHTA, CDR2 FQGNSA. The CDR3 is made up of 14 amino acids. J gave up 3 bases and V 4 bases, and 2 bases lay outside the gene matches. The CDR3 region is CASSSRGGTDTQYF. The CDR3 DNA follows: TGTGCCAGCAGCTCGCGGGGGGGTACAGATACGCAGTATTTT.

This clonotype came up many times. V gene TRBV5-6 combines with J gene TRBJ2-2, with D uncertain. CDR3 length: 13 residues. Trimming took off 5 bases at V and 7 bases at J, with 12 bases between the two ends. Per germline, CDR1 SGHDT and CDR2 YYEEEE. The CDR3 protein is CASSKLYSGELFF. As DNA, the CDR3 is TGTGCCAGCAGTAAACTCTATAGCGGGGAGCTGTTTTTT.

The chain uses TRBV7-2 and TRBJ2-7; D unresolved. The germline V gene has CDR1 SGHTA and CDR2 FQGNSA. The CDR3 has 11 amino acids. Between the trimmed V and J ends, which lost 5 bases and 9 bases, there was a span of 11 bases. In DNA form, the CDR3 reads TGTGCCAGCAGCCCCAGCCGATGGCAGTACTTC. Protein sequence: CASSPSRWQYF.

This clonotype came up many times. The CDR3 loop reads CSFIEGRETQYF. The CDR3, as DNA: TGCAGCTTCATAGAGGGGCGGGAGACCCAGTACTTC. The J gene is TRBJ2-5, the V gene TRBV29-1; tentatively, D is TRBD1 or TRBD2 (5 bases each). The CDR3 runs to 12 residues. V lost 8 bases and J 5 bases, leaving 15 bases between the germline ends. CDR1 and CDR2 (germline): SQVTM, ANQGSEA. The full variable domain, with the rest looked up from reference TRBV29-1 and TRBJ2-5, is SAVISQKPSRDICQRGTSLTIQCQVDSQVTMMFWYRQQPGQSLTLIATANQGSEATYESGFVIDKFPISRPNLTFSTLTVSNMSPEDSSIYLCSFIEGRETQYFGPGTRLLVL.

This clonotype has a single count. The rearrangement joins TRBV7-3 to TRBJ1-1, with unresolved D. V lost 4 bases to trimming and J lost 6 bases, with 12 bases between them. From germline, CDR1 is SGHTA and CDR2 FQGTGA. The CDR3 runs to 13 residues. The CDR3: CASSSQAGSEAFF. The CDR3 nucleotides read TGTGCCAGCAGCTCTCAAGCGGGGTCTGAAGCTTTCTTT.

In its sample, this clonotype was seen many times. J is TRBJ1-4 and V is TRBV20-1; 7 positions match TRBD1. The CDR3 contains 13 residues. Germline V gene data show CDR1 as DFQATT and CDR2 as SNEGSKA (reference sequence). V lost 4 bases and J lost 8; bases outside the gene matches: 7. Here the CDR3 DNA reads TGCAGTGCTACTGACAGGGCTGGCGAAAAACTGTTTTTT. Translation: CSATDRAGEKLFF.

J is TRBJ1-1 and V is TRBV12-3 or TRBV12-4; a possible D gene is TRBD1 (5 bases). Trimming took off 6 bases at V and 4 bases at J, with 18 bases between the two ends. The CDR3 runs to 15 residues. CDR3 in amino acids: CASSQSPGLATEAFF. CDR3 sequence (DNA): TGTGCCAGCAGCCAAAGCCCAGGGTTGGCCACTGAAGCTTTCTTT.

The V call is TRBV24-1, the J call TRBJ1-5; the match to TRBD1 covers 10 bases. Trimming removed 2 bases from V and 6 bases from J; junction bases left unmatched: 3. The V gene's germline CDR1 is KGHDR and CDR2 SFDVKD. This CDR3 has 15 amino acids. The CDR3 sequence is CATSDSDRGSQPQHF. CDR3 coding DNA: TGTGCCACCAGTGATTCGGACAGGGGGAGTCAGCCCCAGCATTTT.

This chain joins TRBV20-1 and TRBJ1-2; D not certain. Germline V lookup: CDR1 DFQATT, CDR2 SNEGSKA (reference sequence). The ends were cut back, 0 bases at V and 4 bases at J, with 9 bases in the middle. CDR3 length: 13 amino acids. The CDR3: CSARDATSYGYTF. CDR3 coding DNA: TGCAGTGCTAGAGATGCGACTAGCTATGGCTACACCTTC.

This clonotype was detected ten times or more. V usage is TRBV19 and J usage is TRBJ1-1, with D perhaps TRBD1 (6 bases). Germline V gene lookup returns CDR1 LNHDA and CDR2 SQIVND (reference sequence). This CDR3 is built from 15 residues. V dropped 1 base and J dropped 6 bases, with 15 bases sitting between them. CDR3 region: CASSIAPRGGAEAFF. DNA for the CDR3: TGTGCCAGTAGTATAGCCCCCAGGGGTGGGGCTGAAGCTTTCTTT.

Regarding this clonotype: Compared with germline, one end of the junction differs, possibly owing to a read error. The rearrangement uses TRBV29-1 and TRBJ1-2, with a tentative D call TRBD1 (5 bases). Germline CDR1 reads SQVTM; CDR2 reads ANQGSEA. The length of the CDR3 is 10 residues. This CDR3 is CSVRGAGHTF. The CDR3 nucleotides read TGCAGCGTTAGAGGGGCTGGCCACACCTTC.

This clonotype has at least ten counts. The chain is built from TRBV5-1 and TRBJ2-7; D ambiguous. This CDR3 has 15 amino acids. Germline CDR1 SGHRS, CDR2 YFSETQ. The V end was cut by 1 base, the J end by 3 bases, with 14 bases between. CDR3 amino acids: CASSLSSRTVYEQYF. The CDR3 nucleotides are TGCGCCAGCAGCTTGTCTTCTAGGACCGTCTACGAGCAGTACTTC. The full variable domain, in which reference TRBV5-1 and TRBJ2-7 provide the parts outside the CDR3, is KAGVTQTPRYLIKTRGQQVTLSCSPISGHRSVSWYQQTPGQGLQFLFEYFSETQRNKGNFPGRFSGRQFSNSRSEMNVSTLELGDSALYLCASSLSSRTVYEQYFGPGTRLTVT.

About this clonotype itself: One end of the junction does not line up with germline, which may come from a read error. This chain joins TRBV13 and TRBJ2-7; a possible D gene is TRBD1 (6 bases). CDR1 and CDR2 from the germline V gene are PRHDT and FYEKMQ (reference sequence). The CDR3 totals 10 residues. The CDR3 is CASSPNPGAF. The CDR3, as DNA: TGTGCCAGCAGCCCCAACCCAGGGGCGTTC.

V is TRBV10-3 and J is TRBJ2-6; D uncertain. The germline CDR1 and CDR2 sequences are ENHRY and SYGVKD. V was shortened by 7 bases and J by 4 bases, with 17 bases between the two germline ends. The CDR3 totals 16 residues. CDR3 sequence reads: CAITEIRALGANVLTF. For the CDR3, the DNA is TGTGCCATCACCGAAATTAGGGCCCTGGGGGCCAACGTCCTGACTTTC.

In its sample, this clonotype was seen many times. The V call is TRBV5-1, the J call TRBJ2-7; weak D call: TRBD2 (6 bases). Germline V lookup: CDR1 SGHRS, CDR2 YFSETQ. V lost 0 bases and J lost 5, with 9 bases in between. The CDR3 consists of 13 residues. CDR3 region: CASSLDSGHEQYF. CDR3 nucleotide sequence: TGCGCCAGCAGCTTGGATAGCGGCCACGAGCAGTACTTC.

A remark on this clonotype: With a much larger clone just one base away, this may be a read error. The chain recombines TRBV12-3 or TRBV12-4 with TRBJ1-5; no clear D gene. This CDR3 contains 17 residues. The CDR3: CASSLYGYPNSDQPQHF. The CDR3 region has the DNA TGTGCCAGCAGTTTATACGGCTACCCGAATAGCGATCAGCCCCAGCATTTT.

J is TRBJ1-4 and V is TRBV5-1; D gene uncertain. The CDR3 runs to 15 residues. V was pared by 2 bases and J by 6 bases, with 14 bases between. Germline-derived CDR1 and CDR2 are SGHRS and YFSETQ. The CDR3 is CASSFTSVVDEKLFF. Written as DNA, the CDR3 is TGCGCCAGCAGCTTTACTTCAGTGGTGGATGAAAAACTGTTTTTT.